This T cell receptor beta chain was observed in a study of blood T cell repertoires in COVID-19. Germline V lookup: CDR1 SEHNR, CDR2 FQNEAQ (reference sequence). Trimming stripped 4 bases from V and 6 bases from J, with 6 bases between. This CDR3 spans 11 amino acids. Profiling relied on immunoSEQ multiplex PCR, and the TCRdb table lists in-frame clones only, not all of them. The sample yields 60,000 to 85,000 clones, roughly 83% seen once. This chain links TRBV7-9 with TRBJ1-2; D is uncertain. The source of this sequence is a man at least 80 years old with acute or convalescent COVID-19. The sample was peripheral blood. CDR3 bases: TGTGCCAGCAGCTCAGAGGATGGCTACACCTTC. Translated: CASSSEDGYTF.